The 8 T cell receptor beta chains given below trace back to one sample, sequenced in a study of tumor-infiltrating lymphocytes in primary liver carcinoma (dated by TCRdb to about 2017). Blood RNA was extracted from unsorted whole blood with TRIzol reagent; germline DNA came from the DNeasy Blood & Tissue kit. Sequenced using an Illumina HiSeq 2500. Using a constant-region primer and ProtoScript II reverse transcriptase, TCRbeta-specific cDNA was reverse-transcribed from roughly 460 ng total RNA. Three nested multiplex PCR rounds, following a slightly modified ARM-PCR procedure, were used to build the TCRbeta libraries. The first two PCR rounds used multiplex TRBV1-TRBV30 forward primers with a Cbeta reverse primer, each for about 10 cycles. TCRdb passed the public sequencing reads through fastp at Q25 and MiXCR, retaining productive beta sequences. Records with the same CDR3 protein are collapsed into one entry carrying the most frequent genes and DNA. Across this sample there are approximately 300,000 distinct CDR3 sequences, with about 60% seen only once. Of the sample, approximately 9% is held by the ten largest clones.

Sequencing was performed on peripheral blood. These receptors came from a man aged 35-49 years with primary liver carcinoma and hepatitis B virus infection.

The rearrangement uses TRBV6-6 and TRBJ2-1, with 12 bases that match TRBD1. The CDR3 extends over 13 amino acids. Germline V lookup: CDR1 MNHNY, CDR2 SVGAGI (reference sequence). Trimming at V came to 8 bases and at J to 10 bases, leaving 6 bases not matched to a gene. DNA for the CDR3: TGTGCCAGCTGTCCTGGGACAGGGGGCGAGCAGTTCTTC. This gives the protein CASCPGTGGEQFF.

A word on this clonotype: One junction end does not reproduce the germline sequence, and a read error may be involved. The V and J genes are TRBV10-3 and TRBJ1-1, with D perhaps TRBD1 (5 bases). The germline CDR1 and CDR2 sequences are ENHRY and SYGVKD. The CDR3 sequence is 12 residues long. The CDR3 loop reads CAISESGDVASF. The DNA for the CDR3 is TGTGCCATCAGTGAGTCTGGGGACGTAGCTTCCTTT.

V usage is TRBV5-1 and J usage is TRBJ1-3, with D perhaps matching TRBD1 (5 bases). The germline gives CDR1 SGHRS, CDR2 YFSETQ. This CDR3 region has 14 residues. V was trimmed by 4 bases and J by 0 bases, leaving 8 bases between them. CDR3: CASSRDSSGNTIYF. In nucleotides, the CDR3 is TGCGCCAGCAGCCGAGACAGCTCTGGAAACACCATATATTTT.

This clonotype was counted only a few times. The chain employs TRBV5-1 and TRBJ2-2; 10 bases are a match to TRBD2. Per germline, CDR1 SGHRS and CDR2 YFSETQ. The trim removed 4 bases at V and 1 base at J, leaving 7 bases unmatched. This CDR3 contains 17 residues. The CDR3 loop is CASSRLAGVQNTGELFF. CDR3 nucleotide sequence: TGCGCCAGCAGCCGACTAGCGGGCGTGCAGAACACCGGGGAGCTGTTTTTT.

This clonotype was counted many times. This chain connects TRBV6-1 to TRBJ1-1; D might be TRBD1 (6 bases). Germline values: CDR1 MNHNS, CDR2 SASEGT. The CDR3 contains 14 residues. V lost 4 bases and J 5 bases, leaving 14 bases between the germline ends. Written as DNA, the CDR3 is TGTGCCAGCAGTGGGGAGGGGGGAAGTACTGAAGCTTTCTTT. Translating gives CASSGEGGSTEAFF.

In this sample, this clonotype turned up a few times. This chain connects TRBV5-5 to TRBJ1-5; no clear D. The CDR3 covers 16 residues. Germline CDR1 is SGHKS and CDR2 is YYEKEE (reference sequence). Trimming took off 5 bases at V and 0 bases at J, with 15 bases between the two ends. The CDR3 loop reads CASSLDSSYSNQPQHF. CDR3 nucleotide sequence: TGTGCCAGCAGTTTAGATTCCAGTTATAGCAATCAGCCCCAGCATTTT.

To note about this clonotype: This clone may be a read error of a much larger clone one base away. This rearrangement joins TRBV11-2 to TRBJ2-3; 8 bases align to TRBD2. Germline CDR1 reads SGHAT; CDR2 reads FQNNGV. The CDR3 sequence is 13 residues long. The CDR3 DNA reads TGTACCAGCAGCACGGGAGGGCCAGATACGCAGTATTTT. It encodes CTSSTGGPDTQYF.

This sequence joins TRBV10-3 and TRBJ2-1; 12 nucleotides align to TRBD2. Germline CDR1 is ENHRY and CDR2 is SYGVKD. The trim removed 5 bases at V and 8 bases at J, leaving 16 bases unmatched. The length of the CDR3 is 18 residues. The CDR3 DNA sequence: TGTGCCATCAGTCGGGCGGAAGTGACTAGCGGGAGTATGTATGAGCAGTTCTTC. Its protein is CAISRAEVTSGSMYEQFF.